This is a list of T cell receptor beta chains from one sample in a study of Ad26.COV2.S vaccination and SARS-CoV-2 variants. Profiled with immunoSEQ multiplex PCR; TCRdb holds only in-frame clones, not every one. This sample has 440,000 or so clones; less than 95% occur once, and the top ten carry about 4.4%. Sequenced material: peripheral blood, taken in a trial of Ad26.COV2.S vaccine versus placebo. All receptors come from a person aged 18-60 years who received the Ad26.COV2.S COVID-19 vaccine or a placebo. The CDR3 runs from the conserved cysteine through the conserved F or W. D genes are given only for firm matches. A clone size is listed for some rows: how often the clone was seen (once, few, many), or a class if it is expanded.

D: NA; length: 14; V: TRBV7-3; J: TRBJ2-7; size: NA; CDR3: CASRLSPTWGEQYF; DNA: TGTGCCAGCAGGTTAAGCCCGACCTGGGGCGAGCAGTACTTC
D: NA; length: 14; V: TRBV15; J: TRBJ2-1; size: NA; CDR3: CATSLSAEYNEQFF; DNA: TGTGCCACCAGTCTCAGCGCAGAATACAATGAGCAGTTCTTC
D: TRBD2; length: 15; V: TRBV5-4; J: TRBJ2-3; size: NA; CDR3: CASSLDGGSTDTQYF; DNA: TGTGCCAGCAGCTTGGACGGCGGGAGTACAGATACGCAGTATTTT
D: NA; length: 15; V: TRBV7-8; J: TRBJ2-7; size: NA; CDR3: CASSLASGASYEQYF; DNA: TGTGCCAGCAGCTTAGCTAGCGGAGCTTCCTACGAGCAGTACTTC
D: TRBD1; length: 15; V: TRBV6-5; J: TRBJ2-1; size: NA; CDR3: CASSLDRGSYNEQFF; DNA: TGTGCCAGCAGTCTGGACAGGGGTTCCTACAATGAGCAGTTCTTC
D: NA; length: 14; V: TRBV11-2; J: TRBJ2-7; size: NA; CDR3: CASSLGDGSYEQYF; DNA: TGTGCCAGCAGCTTAGGGGACGGCTCCTACGAGCAGTACTTC
D: NA; length: 13; V: TRBV11-3; J: TRBJ2-1; size: NA; CDR3: CASSIHLSNEQFF; DNA: TGTGCCAGCAGCATCCACCTATCTAATGAGCAGTTCTTC
D: NA; length: 13; V: TRBV7-8; J: TRBJ2-3; size: NA; CDR3: CASSRGGGDTQYF; DNA: TGTGCCAGCAGCAGGGGGGGAGGGGATACGCAGTATTTT
D: NA; length: 14; V: TRBV7-6; J: TRBJ1-1; size: NA; CDR3: CASSPGHMNTEAFF; DNA: TGTGCCAGCAGCCCGGGACACATGAACACTGAAGCTTTCTTT
D: NA; length: 14; V: TRBV19; J: TRBJ2-7; size: NA; CDR3: CASSPWGPPGEQYF; DNA: TGTGCCAGTAGTCCTTGGGGGCCCCCCGGGGAGCAGTACTTC
D: NA; length: 14; V: TRBV3-1/TRBV3-2; J: TRBJ1-2; size: NA; CDR3: CASSHRAQNYGYTF; DNA: TGTGCCAGCAGCCACAGGGCCCAGAACTATGGCTACACCTTC
D: NA; length: 14; V: TRBV11-2; J: TRBJ2-1; size: NA; CDR3: CASSLEWGNNEQFF; DNA: TGTGCCAGCAGCTTAGAGTGGGGAAACAATGAGCAGTTCTTC
D: NA; length: 15; V: TRBV28; J: TRBJ1-2; size: NA; CDR3: CASSLVSGNPYGYTF; DNA: TGTGCCAGCAGTTTAGTATCCGGGAACCCCTATGGCTACACCTTC
D: NA; length: 15; V: TRBV27; J: TRBJ2-7; size: NA; CDR3: CASSFYGDRSYEQYF; DNA: TGTGCCAGCAGTTTTTATGGAGACCGAAGCTACGAGCAGTACTTC
D: TRBD2; length: 15; V: TRBV6-2/TRBV6-3; J: TRBJ2-1; size: NA; CDR3: CASSKLAGLDNEQFF; DNA: TGTGCCAGCAGTAAACTAGCGGGCCTAGACAATGAGCAGTTCTTC
D: NA; length: 12; V: TRBV30; J: TRBJ1-5; size: NA; CDR3: CAWSQGNQPQHF; DNA: TGTGCCTGGAGTCAGGGCAATCAGCCCCAGCATTTT
D: NA; length: 17; V: TRBV5-1; J: TRBJ2-1; size: NA; CDR3: CASSLAWGAMPYNEQFF; DNA: TGCGCCAGCAGCTTGGCTTGGGGGGCCATGCCCTACAATGAGCAGTTCTTC
D: NA; length: 16; V: TRBV6-2/TRBV6-3; J: TRBJ2-7; size: NA; CDR3: CASSSNLDYNPYEQYF; DNA: TGTGCCAGCAGTTCTAACCTGGACTACAACCCCTACGAGCAGTACTTC
D: NA; length: 14; V: TRBV5-1; J: TRBJ2-2; size: NA; CDR3: CASSPNPGARELFF; DNA: TGCGCCAGCAGCCCTAATCCGGGGGCCAGGGAGCTGTTTTTT
D: NA; length: 13; V: TRBV6-5; J: TRBJ1-4; size: once; CDR3: CASRDLLGEKLFF; DNA: TGTGCCAGCAGGGACCTCTTGGGGGAAAAACTGTTTTTT
D: TRBD1; length: 15; V: TRBV18; J: TRBJ2-5; size: NA; CDR3: CASSLGQTFQETQYF; DNA: TGTGCCAGCTCACTGGGACAGACTTTCCAAGAGACCCAGTACTTC
D: NA; length: 15; V: TRBV10-3; J: TRBJ1-3; size: NA; CDR3: CAISESGVSGNTIYF; DNA: TGTGCCATCAGTGAGTCCGGGGTCTCTGGAAACACCATATATTTT
D: TRBD2; length: 16; V: TRBV5-1; J: TRBJ2-2; size: NA; CDR3: CASRSQLAGGTGELFF; DNA: TGCGCCAGCCGCTCCCAGCTAGCGGGAGGCACCGGGGAGCTGTTTTTT
D: TRBD2; length: 14; V: TRBV2; J: TRBJ2-7; size: once; CDR3: CASSPGLAGVEQYF; DNA: TGTGCCAGCAGTCCCGGACTAGCGGGAGTCGAGCAGTACTTC
D: TRBD1; length: 16; V: TRBV28; J: TRBJ2-2; size: once; CDR3: CASSTKGAWTPGELFF; DNA: TGTGCCAGCAGTACAAAGGGGGCATGGACCCCCGGGGAGCTGTTTTTT
D: TRBD2; length: 15; V: TRBV18; J: TRBJ2-7; size: NA; CDR3: CASSPGLAGRYEQYF; DNA: TGTGCCAGCTCACCGGGGCTAGCGGGACGTTACGAGCAGTACTTC
D: TRBD2; length: 16; V: TRBV3-1/TRBV3-2; J: TRBJ2-7; size: NA; CDR3: CASSQDRSSGSYEQYF; DNA: TGTGCCAGCAGCCAAGATCGTTCTAGCGGGAGCTACGAGCAGTACTTC
D: TRBD1; length: 14; V: TRBV27; J: TRBJ1-6; size: NA; CDR3: CASSRDRDYSPLHF; DNA: TGTGCCAGCAGTAGGGACAGGGATTATTCACCCCTCCACTTT
D: NA; length: 13; V: TRBV12-5; J: TRBJ2-6; size: NA; CDR3: CASGFSGANVLTF; DNA: TGTGCTAGTGGTTTTTCTGGGGCCAACGTCCTGACTTTC
D: NA; length: 11; V: TRBV28; J: TRBJ2-1; size: NA; CDR3: CASSLLDEQFF; DNA: TGTGCCAGCAGTCTCTTAGATGAGCAGTTCTTC
D: TRBD1; length: 13; V: TRBV10-3; J: TRBJ1-3; size: NA; CDR3: CAISGDSGNTIYF; DNA: TGTGCCATCAGTGGGGACAGTGGAAACACCATATATTTT
D: TRBD2; length: 16; V: TRBV7-2; J: TRBJ2-2; size: NA; CDR3: CASTLGLAVNTGELFF; DNA: TGTGCCAGCACCTTAGGACTAGCGGTGAACACCGGGGAGCTGTTTTTT
D: NA; length: 17; V: TRBV12-5; J: TRBJ1-6; size: NA; CDR3: CASAPTKLSSYNSPLHF; DNA: TGTGCTAGTGCCCCTACCAAACTGAGCTCCTATAATTCACCCCTCCACTTT
D: NA; length: 13; V: TRBV18; J: TRBJ1-1; size: NA; CDR3: CASSSGSFRDAFF; DNA: TGTGCCAGCTCATCCGGGTCTTTTCGAGATGCTTTCTTT
D: TRBD1; length: 12; V: TRBV10-3; J: TRBJ2-7; size: NA; CDR3: CATWTGAYEQYF; DNA: TGTGCCACCTGGACAGGGGCTTACGAGCAGTACTTC
D: TRBD1; length: 15; V: TRBV28; J: TRBJ1-4; size: NA; CDR3: CASSSPGQGFKKLFF; DNA: TGTGCCAGCAGTTCCCCGGGACAGGGGTTTAAAAAACTGTTTTTT
D: NA; length: 15; V: TRBV5-1; J: TRBJ2-3; size: NA; CDR3: CASSPVGRSTDTQYF; DNA: TGCGCCAGCAGCCCCGTGGGCCGGAGCACAGATACGCAGTATTTT
D: TRBD1; length: 17; V: TRBV19; J: TRBJ1-5; size: NA; CDR3: CASSWNLGTGSNQPQHF; DNA: TGTGCCAGTAGTTGGAATTTGGGGACAGGGAGCAATCAGCCCCAGCATTTT
D: NA; length: 15; V: TRBV7-2; J: TRBJ2-5; size: NA; CDR3: CASSLGGSIQETQYF; DNA: TGTGCCAGCAGCTTAGGGGGCAGTATACAAGAGACCCAGTACTTC
D: NA; length: 16; V: TRBV11-2; J: TRBJ1-6; size: NA; CDR3: CASSLERANYNSPLHF; DNA: TGTGCCAGCAGCTTAGAACGGGCCAACTATAATTCACCCCTCCACTTT
D: NA; length: 12; V: TRBV2; J: TRBJ2-3; size: NA; CDR3: CASDLNTDTQYF; DNA: TGTGCCAGCGACCTTAACACAGATACGCAGTATTTT
D: TRBD1; length: 14; V: TRBV11-1; J: TRBJ2-7; size: NA; CDR3: CASSPGQGAYEQYF; DNA: TGTGCCAGCAGCCCGGGACAGGGGGCCTACGAGCAGTACTTC